A selection of T cell receptor beta chains follows, all from one sample in a study of blood T cell repertoires in COVID-19. Produced via immunoSEQ multiplex PCR; TCRdb's table is partial and in-frame only. Here the sample spans 75,000 or so clones, approximately 80% being singletons. Sequenced: peripheral blood. The receptors originated from a man in his 60s with active or convalescent COVID-19. CDR3s include the opening cysteine and the closing phenylalanine or tryptophan. D genes are given only for firm matches. Expanded clones get a size class; other rows say once, few or many, or leave the size out.

j_call clone_size d_call v_call cdr3_nt cdr3_aa
TRBJ1-6 once TRBD1 TRBV4-1 TGCGCCAGCAGCCAAGATGGACAGGAGCTAAATTCATCCCTCCACTTT CASSQDGQELNSSLHF
TRBJ1-6 . TRBD1 TRBV18 TGTGCCAGCTCTCTGGGACAGGAGCTGAGCTCCTATAATTCACCCCTCCACTTT CASSLGQELSSYNSPLHF
TRBJ2-5 . . TRBV19 TGTGCCAGTAGTGTCTATTACCAAGAGACCCAGTACTTC CASSVYYQETQYF
TRBJ2-3 few TRBD2 TRBV24-1 TGTGCCACCAGTGATTTCAGCGGGGGGGCCGAAGATACGCAGTATTTT CATSDFSGGAEDTQYF
TRBJ2-1 . TRBD2 TRBV29-1 TGCAGCGTTGGGACTAGCGGGGGCGATGAGCAGTTCTTC CSVGTSGGDEQFF
TRBJ1-5 . TRBD1 TRBV10-3 TGTGCCATCAGTGAGAGGGACAGGGGAGGCAATCAGCCCCAGCATTTT CAISERDRGGNQPQHF
TRBJ2-7 . TRBD2 TRBV5-6 TGTGCCAGCAGCTTGATCTTGGGACTAGCGGGGGGAAAGTACGAGCAGTACTTC CASSLILGLAGGKYEQYF
TRBJ2-5 . TRBD1 TRBV5-1 TGCGCCAGCAGCTTGGCAGGGGGCAAAGAGACCCAGTACTTC CASSLAGGKETQYF
TRBJ1-2 . . TRBV4-3 TGCGCCAGCAGCCAAGCCTCAGGGGATGGCTACACCTTC CASSQASGDGYTF
TRBJ1-5 . TRBD1 TRBV3-1/TRBV3-2 TGTGCCAGCAGCCCGGACAGGGTGGGTCAGCCCCAGCATTTT CASSPDRVGQPQHF
TRBJ2-1 . . TRBV9 TGTGCCAGCAGCCCCGCGGCGTACTCCTACAATGAGCAGTTCTTC CASSPAAYSYNEQFF
TRBJ1-1 . . TRBV6-5 TGTGCCAGCAGCCGGGAGGGGCACACTGAAGCTTTCTTT CASSREGHTEAFF
TRBJ2-4 . TRBD1 TRBV5-4 TGTGCCAGCAGCTTGGCCGGGACAGAAAACATTCAGTACTTC CASSLAGTENIQYF
TRBJ1-2 . . TRBV21-1 TGTGCCAGCAGGGGGCCAGGGGGGATCTATGGCTACACCTTC CASRGPGGIYGYTF
TRBJ2-2 once . TRBV3-1/TRBV3-2 TGTGCCAGCAGCCAAGATGTAGCGGTCGGGGAGCTGTTTTTT CASSQDVAVGELFF
TRBJ2-3 . . TRBV12-3/TRBV12-4 TGTGCCAGCAGCCCTCGCGGTACGCAGTATTTT CASSPRGTQYF
TRBJ1-1 . . TRBV27 TGTGCCAGCAAAGGGGCAGTGAACACTGAAGCTTTCTTT CASKGAVNTEAFF
TRBJ1-2 . . TRBV5-1 TGCGCCAGCAGCTTGGTGGTGGGCAGGGTGGATGGCTACACCTTC CASSLVVGRVDGYTF
TRBJ2-7 once TRBD2 TRBV3-1/TRBV3-2 TGTGCCAGCAGCCAAGATCCCGGGCGGCGGGGGGACTCCTACGAGCAGTACTTC CASSQDPGRRGDSYEQYF
TRBJ2-3 . . TRBV24-1 TGTGCCACCAGTGATTCAGTAGATACGCAGTATTTT CATSDSVDTQYF
TRBJ1-2 . . TRBV12-3/TRBV12-4 TGTGCCAGCAGTGGGGGGGGGAACTATGGCTACACCTTC CASSGGGNYGYTF
TRBJ2-7 . TRBD2 TRBV9 TGTGCCAGCAGCGCAGGGACTAGCCGGTCCTACGAGCAGTACTTC CASSAGTSRSYEQYF
TRBJ1-5 . . TRBV3-1/TRBV3-2 TGTGCCAGCAGCCAAGGAGGCCGAGCGATGAGAGAGCCCCAGCATTTT CASSQGGRAMREPQHF
TRBJ1-1 . TRBD1 TRBV20-1 TGCAGTGCTAGTGGGCAGGGGGGCGCTGAAGCTTTCTTT CSASGQGGAEAFF
TRBJ1-3 . . TRBV5-8 TGTGCCAGCAGCTTGAATTCAGGGTCTGGAAACACCATATATTTT CASSLNSGSGNTIYF
TRBJ1-1 once TRBD1 TRBV6-1 TGTGCCACCGACAGGGGACAAAATATGAACACTGAAGCTTTCTTT CATDRGQNMNTEAFF
TRBJ2-7 . TRBD1 TRBV5-6 TGTGCCAGCAGCTTGGTTGGGACAGGGAGCGACGAGCAGTACTTC CASSLVGTGSDEQYF
TRBJ1-6 . TRBD1 TRBV7-8 TGTGCCAGCAGCTTAGGAGGGGGCTCAAGGTCACCCCTCCACTTT CASSLGGGSRSPLHF
TRBJ2-7 . . TRBV7-2 TGTGCCAGCGGAACAAGGGGCGGCCCCGAGCAGTACTTC CASGTRGGPEQYF
TRBJ1-2 once . TRBV9 TGTGCCAGCAGCGTAGAGGCAGGGGTAGGCTACACCTTC CASSVEAGVGYTF
TRBJ1-6 . TRBD1 TRBV29-1 TGCAGCGTTGAACTCGACAGGGGGAGCTCCTATAATTCACCCCTCCACTTT CSVELDRGSSYNSPLHF
TRBJ2-5 . . TRBV15 TGTGCCACCAGCAGAGACCCAGCGAGTCTGGAGACCCAGTACTTC CATSRDPASLETQYF
TRBJ2-2 . TRBD1 TRBV18 TGTGCCAGCTCTCTAAGTACAGGGGACACCGGGGAGCTGTTTTTT CASSLSTGDTGELFF
TRBJ2-5 . TRBD2 TRBV11-3 TGTGCCAGCAGCTTAAGGGAGGGAGAGACCCAGTACTTC CASSLREGETQYF
TRBJ2-5 . . TRBV18 TGTGCCAGCTCACCACCGGAGGCGGAGGGTAAACAAGAGACCCAGTACTTC CASSPPEAEGKQETQYF
TRBJ2-2 . TRBD1 TRBV9 TGTGCCAGCAGCGGATGGGACAGGCCCCAAAGGACCGGGGAGCTGTTTTTT CASSGWDRPQRTGELFF
TRBJ2-1 few . TRBV27 TGTGCCAGCAGTTTCGGGTTTCTGGGCTACAATGAGCAGTTCTTC CASSFGFLGYNEQFF
TRBJ1-2 . TRBD1 TRBV4-1 TGCGCCAGCAGCCAAGTTCCGGGACAGCCTAACTATGGCTACACCTTC CASSQVPGQPNYGYTF
TRBJ2-3 . TRBD2 TRBV6-1 TGTGCCAGCGAAGCGGGGGGGCCTACAGATACGCAGTATTTT CASEAGGPTDTQYF
TRBJ2-7 . TRBD2 TRBV7-2 TGTGCCAGCAGCTCCACTAGCGGGGGACCCTACGAGCAGTACTTC CASSSTSGGPYEQYF
TRBJ2-3 once TRBD1 TRBV6-5 TGTGCCAGCAGACGACAGGGGGGAGATACGCAGTATTTT CASRRQGGDTQYF